This T cell receptor beta chain is drawn from a study of T cell responses to AZD1222 COVID-19 vaccine. Turning to the study itself: Whether given at about 4 or about 12 weeks, second doses were pooled. Study results and caveats: None of the repertoires were sampled until the peak T cell response had passed.

Germline V lookup: CDR1 SGHAT, CDR2 FQNNGV. The V segment lost 0 bases and the J segment 5 bases; nucleotides outside the gene matches: 8. The CDR3 covers 17 residues. Only in-frame clones appear in the TCRdb table, and some are missing; sequencing was by immunoSEQ multiplex PCR. The sample has approximately 120,000 clones, roughly nine tenths seen once. Points on this clone: Its antigen is still unknown.

This TCR came from an adult in good health. Material: peripheral blood, obtained on day 0 of AZD1222 vaccination. The rearrangement uses TRBV11-2 and TRBJ2-5; TRBD2 matches 11 bases. This CDR3 reads CASSLDRASGGRETQYF. CDR3 nucleotide sequence: TGTGCCAGCAGCTTAGATAGGGCTAGCGGGGGGAGGGAGACCCAGTACTTC.